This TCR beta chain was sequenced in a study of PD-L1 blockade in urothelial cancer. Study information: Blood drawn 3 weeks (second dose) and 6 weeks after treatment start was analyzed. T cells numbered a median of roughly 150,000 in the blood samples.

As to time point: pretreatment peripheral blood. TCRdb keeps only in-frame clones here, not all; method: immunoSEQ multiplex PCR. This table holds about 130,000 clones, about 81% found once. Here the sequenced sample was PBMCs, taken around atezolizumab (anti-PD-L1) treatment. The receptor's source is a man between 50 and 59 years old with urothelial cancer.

The CDR3 region is CASSLVWQNTGELFF. Here the CDR3 DNA reads TGTGCCAGCAGCTTAGTATGGCAGAACACCGGGGAGCTGTTTTTT. V and J are TRBV7-3 and TRBJ2-2, with no clear D. Trimming took off 2 bases at V and 1 base at J, with 8 bases between the two ends. Germline CDR1 reads SGHTA; CDR2 reads FQGTGA. This CDR3 is built from 15 residues.